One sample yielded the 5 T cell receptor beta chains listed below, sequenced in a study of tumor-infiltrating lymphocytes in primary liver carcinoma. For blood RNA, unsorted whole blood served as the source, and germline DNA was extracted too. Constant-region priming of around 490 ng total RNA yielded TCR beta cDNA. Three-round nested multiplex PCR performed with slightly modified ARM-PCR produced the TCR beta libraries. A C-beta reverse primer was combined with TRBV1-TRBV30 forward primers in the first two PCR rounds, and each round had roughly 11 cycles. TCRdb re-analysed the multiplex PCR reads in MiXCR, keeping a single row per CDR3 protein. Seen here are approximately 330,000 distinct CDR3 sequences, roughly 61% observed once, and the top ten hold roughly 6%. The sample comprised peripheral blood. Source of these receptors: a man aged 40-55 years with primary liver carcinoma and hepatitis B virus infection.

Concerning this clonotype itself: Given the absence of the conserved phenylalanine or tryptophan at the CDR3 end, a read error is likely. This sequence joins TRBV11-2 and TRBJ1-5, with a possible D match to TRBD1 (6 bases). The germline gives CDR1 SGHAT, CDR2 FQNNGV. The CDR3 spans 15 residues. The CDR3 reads CASSTGTPSNQPQHS. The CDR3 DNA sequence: TGCGCCAGCAGCACCGGGACACCTAGCAATCAGCCCCAGCATTCT.

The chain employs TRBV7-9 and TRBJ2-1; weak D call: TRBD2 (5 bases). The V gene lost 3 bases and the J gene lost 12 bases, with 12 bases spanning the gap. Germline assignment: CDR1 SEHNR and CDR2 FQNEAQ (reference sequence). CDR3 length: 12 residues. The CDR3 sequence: CASSFATLGQFF. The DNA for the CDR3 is TGTGCCAGCAGCTTTGCCACACTAGGGCAGTTCTTC.

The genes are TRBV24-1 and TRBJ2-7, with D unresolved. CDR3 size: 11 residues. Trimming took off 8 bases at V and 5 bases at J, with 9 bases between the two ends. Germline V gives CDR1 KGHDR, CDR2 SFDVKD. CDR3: CATTSTDEQYF. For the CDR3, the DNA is TGTGCCACCACCTCCACGGACGAGCAGTACTTC.

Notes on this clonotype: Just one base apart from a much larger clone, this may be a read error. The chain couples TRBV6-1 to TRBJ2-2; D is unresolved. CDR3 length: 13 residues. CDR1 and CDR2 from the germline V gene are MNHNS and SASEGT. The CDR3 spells CAGSGEGAGELFF. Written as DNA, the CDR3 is TGTGCCGGCAGTGGTGAAGGTGCCGGGGAGCTGTTTTTT.

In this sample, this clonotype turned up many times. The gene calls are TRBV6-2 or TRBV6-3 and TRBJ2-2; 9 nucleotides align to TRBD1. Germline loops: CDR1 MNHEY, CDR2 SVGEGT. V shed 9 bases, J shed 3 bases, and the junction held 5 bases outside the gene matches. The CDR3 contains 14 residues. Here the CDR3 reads CASHRGLYTGELFF. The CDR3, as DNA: TGTGCCAGTCACAGGGGGCTCTACACCGGGGAGCTGTTTTTT.